These 29 T cell receptor beta chains were sequenced from one sample in a study of T-cell reconstitution after alpha-beta-depleted transplantation in children. Using unique molecular identifiers, the investigators prepared the TCRbeta library. TCRdb called the PCR reads again in MiXCR, with one record for every CDR3 protein. The sample includes 130,000 or so distinct CDR3 sequences, approximately 8.7% of them seen just once. The sequenced sample was PBMCs, mostly from graft donor cells, obtained 180 days after TCRalphabeta/CD19-depleted stem cell transplant. All receptors come from a girl under two years old who had a stem cell transplant for combined immunodeficiency, so the T cells may come from the graft donor.

The chain employs TRBV5-6 and TRBJ1-2, with TRBD1 as a possible D gene (6 bases). The germline V gene encodes CDR1 SGHDT and CDR2 YYEEEE. The CDR3 runs to 14 residues. V was cut by 3 bases and J by 8 bases, with 17 bases left in between. In DNA form, the CDR3 reads TGTGCCAGCAGCTCCGTAGTCAGGGGAAGAGGCTACACCTTC. Its translation: CASSSVVRGRGYTF.

The rearrangement uses TRBV28 and TRBJ1-2; 10 bases are shared with TRBD1. The CDR3 runs 16 residues. Unmatched junction bases numbered 7, after V lost 3 bases and J lost 3 bases. Germline CDR1 is MDHEN and CDR2 is SYDVKM. As DNA, the CDR3 is TGTGCCAGCAGTTTGGTCGGGACAGGGGTTGACTATGGCTACACCTTC. Amino acid sequence: CASSLVGTGVDYGYTF.

This clonotype has a handful of counts. This chain links TRBV20-1 with TRBJ1-1, with D tentatively TRBD1 (5 bases). The germline V gene encodes CDR1 DFQATT and CDR2 SNEGSKA (reference sequence). V was pared by 2 bases and J by 0 bases, with 22 bases between. The CDR3 contains 18 residues. The CDR3 nucleotides read TGCAGTGCTAGATCCTTCACGCGGGGCCCCGGCATGAACACTGAAGCTTTCTTT. It encodes CSARSFTRGPGMNTEAFF.

CDR3 DNA sequence: TGTGCCATCAGTACCCGGGACAGGGTAGAATATGGCTACACCTTC. This sequence encodes CAISTRDRVEYGYTF. The chain is built from TRBV10-3 and TRBJ1-2; 9 bases match TRBD1. The J segment lost 5 bases and the V segment lost 5 bases, leaving 9 bases of the junction unmatched. The CDR3 is 15 residues long. CDR1 is ENHRY and CDR2 is SYGVKD in the germline V gene.

The genes are TRBV5-1 and TRBJ2-1; TRBD1 matches at 9 bases. Trimming at V came to 6 bases and at J to 4 bases, leaving 8 bases not matched to a gene. The CDR3 sequence is 15 residues long. The germline gives CDR1 SGHRS, CDR2 YFSETQ. The CDR3 spells CASMGPGQGYNEQFF. As DNA, the CDR3 is TGCGCCAGCATGGGACCGGGACAGGGATACAATGAGCAGTTCTTC.

This chain links TRBV29-1 with TRBJ2-7; 10 bases map to TRBD2. CDR1 and CDR2 (germline): SQVTM, ANQGSEA. The ends lost 7 bases at V and 7 bases at J; junction bases unmatched: 10. The CDR3 length is 13 residues. The DNA for the CDR3 is TGCAGCGCCCTAGCGGGAGCCGCTATAGAGCAGTACTTC. Amino acid sequence: CSALAGAAIEQYF.

Many counts were recorded for this clonotype. This chain connects TRBV7-2 to TRBJ2-7; 9 nucleotides agree with TRBD1. The CDR3 has 15 amino acids. Germline V gives CDR1 SGHTA, CDR2 FQGNSA. J gave up 4 bases and V 0 bases, and 4 bases lay outside the gene matches. CDR3 DNA: TGTGCCAGCAGCTTAGCCGGGACAGGGAGTTACGAGCAGTACTTC. Translated, it gives CASSLAGTGSYEQYF.

The V and J genes are TRBV29-1 and TRBJ2-5; D possibly corresponds to TRBD1 (5 bases). In germline, CDR1 is SQVTM, CDR2 ANQGSEA. This CDR3 is built from 14 residues. With 0 bases removed from V and 1 base from J, the gap between germline ends came to 9 bases. As DNA, the CDR3 is TGCAGCGTTGAAGAACAAGGGGCCCAAGAGACCCAGTACTTC. This codes for CSVEEQGAQETQYF. The full variable domain, completed using reference TRBV29-1 and TRBJ2-5, is SAVISQKPSRDICQRGTSLTIQCQVDSQVTMMFWYRQQPGQSLTLIATANQGSEATYESGFVIDKFPISRPNLTFSTLTVSNMSPEDSSIYLCSVEEQGAQETQYFGPGTRLLVL.

The genes are TRBV7-2 and TRBJ2-7, with D unresolved. CDR3 length: 14 amino acids. V dropped 2 bases and J dropped 8 bases, with 16 bases sitting between them. CDR1 and CDR2 from the germline V gene are SGHTA and FQGNSA. The chain's CDR3 is CASSLRVLDAQQYF. For the CDR3, the DNA is TGTGCCAGCAGCTTAAGAGTCTTGGACGCGCAGCAGTACTTC.

V is TRBV6-5 and J is TRBJ1-1, with D perhaps TRBD1 (5 bases). Trimming took off 5 bases at V and 8 bases at J, with 15 bases between the two ends. The CDR3 has 13 residues. Germline CDR1 MNHEY, CDR2 SVGAGI. Here the CDR3 reads CASSTSRAGEAFF. As DNA, the CDR3 is TGTGCCAGCAGTACTTCCAGGGCAGGAGAAGCTTTCTTT.

V and J are TRBV5-1 and TRBJ2-1, with TRBD2 matching 14 bases. This CDR3 comprises 15 residues. The ends lost 0 bases at V and 9 bases at J; junction bases unmatched: 2. The germline V gene encodes CDR1 SGHRS and CDR2 YFSETQ. CDR3 loop: CASSLAGTSGSEQFF. As DNA, the CDR3 is TGCGCCAGCAGCTTGGCCGGGACTAGCGGGAGTGAGCAGTTCTTC.

This clonotype was observed a few times. The chain recombines TRBV9 with TRBJ2-7; the match to TRBD2 covers 11 bases. The CDR3 is 15 amino acids. V lost 0 bases to trimming and J lost 3 bases; unmatched junction nucleotides: 2. The germline CDR1 and CDR2 sequences are SGDLS and YYNGEE. CDR3 sequence reads: CASSVGGTSGYEQYF. DNA for the CDR3: TGTGCCAGCAGCGTAGGAGGGACTAGCGGCTACGAGCAGTACTTC.

This clonotype occurred many times. The chain is built from TRBV29-1 and TRBJ2-7, with a possible D match to TRBD2 (5 bases). CDR1 is SQVTM and CDR2 is ANQGSEA in the germline V gene. The CDR3 extends over 13 amino acids. V lost 4 bases and J lost 3, with 13 bases in between. The CDR3: CSVGPTKVYEQYF. As DNA, the CDR3 is TGCAGCGTTGGCCCGACTAAAGTCTACGAGCAGTACTTC.

The V call is TRBV11-2, the J call TRBJ2-5; D unresolved. This CDR3 comprises 16 residues. CDR1 is SGHAT, CDR2 FQNNGV, per germline. Between the trimmed V and J ends, which lost 5 bases and 0 bases, there was a span of 16 bases. In DNA, the CDR3 is TGTGCCAGCAGCCCCAGACTGGGAACGTACCAAGAGACCCAGTACTTC. Translated, it gives CASSPRLGTYQETQYF.

This clonotype showed up many times. The chain is built from TRBV7-8 and TRBJ2-1; D ambiguous. The V gene lost 3 bases and the J gene lost 0 bases, with 6 bases spanning the gap. Germline V gene sequence: CDR1 SGHVS, CDR2 FQNEAQ. There are 14 residues in the CDR3. The CDR3 region is CASSFSSSYNEQFF. CDR3 DNA: TGTGCCAGCAGCTTTTCTAGCTCCTACAATGAGCAGTTCTTC.

This clonotype was counted many times. This chain uses TRBV27 with TRBJ2-3; a weak D match, TRBD2 (6 bases). Germline CDR1 MNHEY, CDR2 SMNVEV (reference sequence). The CDR3 covers 16 residues. V was pared by 2 bases and J by 5 bases, with 17 bases between. CDR3 bases: TGTGCCAGCAGTTTAGCTGTGGGACTCTGGCGAGATACGCAGTATTTT. Its protein is CASSLAVGLWRDTQYF.

The chain links TRBV12-3 or TRBV12-4 to TRBJ1-2; D may be TRBD1 (6 bases). The V and J ends lost 6 bases and 4 bases respectively, with 9 bases between them. The CDR3 length is 12 residues. In DNA, the CDR3 is TGTGCCAGCAGGGAGGACAGCTATGGCTACACCTTC. Its protein is CASREDSYGYTF.

This clonotype showed up just a few times. V gene TRBV12-5 combines with J gene TRBJ2-1, with unresolved D. From germline, CDR1 is LGHNT and CDR2 FRNRAP. The CDR3 loop spans 11 amino acids. V was clipped by 2 bases and J by 4 bases, with 0 bases between them. The CDR3 DNA sequence: TGTGCTAGTGGTTTGTACAATGAGCAGTTCTTC. This gives the protein CASGLYNEQFF.

This clonotype has more than one count but fewer than ten. The chain recombines TRBV10-3 with TRBJ2-3; D is uncertain. V lost 7 bases and J lost 1, with 15 bases in between. Looked up from germline, CDR1 is ENHRY and CDR2 is SYGVKD. The CDR3 totals 15 residues. The CDR3 DNA is TGTGCCATCAATTCCGGGCCTGTTGGCACAGATACGCAGTATTTT. Translated: CAINSGPVGTDTQYF.

The CDR3 DNA follows: TGTGCCAGCAGTTTGCCGGGTCAGCCCCAGCATTTT. Residues: CASSLPGQPQHF. The chain carries TRBV28 and TRBJ1-5; no definite D call. The CDR3 loop spans 12 amino acids. Trimming stripped 3 bases from V and 6 bases from J, with 6 bases between. The germline CDR1 and CDR2 sequences are MDHEN and SYDVKM.

The chain carries TRBV20-1 and TRBJ2-7, with 12 bases matching TRBD2. The CDR3 covers 16 residues. Germline trimming cut 0 bases from V and 3 bases from J; bases unmatched to any gene: 6. Germline CDR1 reads DFQATT; CDR2 reads SNEGSKA (reference sequence). The CDR3 DNA reads as TGCAGTGCTAGAGATGTAGGACTAGCGGGGAACTACGAGCAGTACTTC. Translated, it gives CSARDVGLAGNYEQYF.

V is TRBV7-2 and J is TRBJ2-7; TRBD1 matches 9 bases. The CDR3 loop spans 16 amino acids. CDR1 SGHTA and CDR2 FQGNSA come from the germline V gene. J gave up 4 bases and V 5 bases, and 12 bases lay outside the gene matches. CDR3 sequence: CASSPRDRARGYEQYF. The DNA for the CDR3 is TGTGCCAGCAGCCCCCGGGACAGGGCGAGAGGTTACGAGCAGTACTTC.

This clonotype occurred a few times. The chain couples TRBV12-3 or TRBV12-4 to TRBJ2-2; the D is unclear. This CDR3 has 17 residues. The germline V and J ends were trimmed by 5 bases and 1 base, with 17 bases remaining between them. The CDR3 sequence is CASSLGIGYRNTGELFF. CDR3 DNA: TGTGCCAGCAGTCTTGGGATCGGGTACAGGAACACCGGGGAGCTGTTTTTT.

The chain has TRBV12-3 or TRBV12-4 and TRBJ2-5, with D uncertain. V gave up 6 bases and J gave up 2 bases, with 16 bases separating them. The CDR3 is 15 residues long. The CDR3 sequence: CASSHPMSTQETQYF. CDR3 sequence (DNA): TGTGCCAGCAGCCACCCTATGTCTACTCAAGAGACCCAGTACTTC.

This clonotype has only a few counts. The chain is built from TRBV5-5 and TRBJ1-1; TRBD1 might be the D (6 bases). The V end was cut by 1 base, the J end by 7 bases, with 11 bases between. The germline gives CDR1 SGHKS, CDR2 YYEKEE (reference sequence). The CDR3 loop spans 13 amino acids. The CDR3 reads CASSLWMGHEAFF. The CDR3 DNA reads TGTGCCAGCAGCTTGTGGATGGGACATGAAGCTTTCTTT.

This clonotype has more than one count but fewer than ten. This sequence joins TRBV28 and TRBJ2-1; 7 bases are a match to TRBD1. The CDR3 is 15 amino acids. The germline V gene has CDR1 MDHEN and CDR2 SYDVKM. The V segment lost 6 bases and the J segment 4 bases; nucleotides outside the gene matches: 9. CDR3 protein: CASSPWTGKYNEQFF. The CDR3 DNA follows: TGTGCCAGCAGCCCGTGGACAGGAAAGTACAATGAGCAGTTCTTC.

This clonotype was found a few times. The chain uses TRBV12-3 or TRBV12-4 and TRBJ2-2, with unresolved D. The CDR3 is 14 amino acids. V was cut by 4 bases and J by 5 bases, with 11 bases left in between. The CDR3 region has the DNA TGTGCCAGCAGTTCTCTCTACCTAACCGGGGAGCTGTTTTTT. It codes for CASSSLYLTGELFF.

This clonotype was seen repeatedly, ten times or more. V and J are TRBV5-1 and TRBJ2-7, with TRBD1 identical over 7 bases. Germline V gives CDR1 SGHRS, CDR2 YFSETQ. The junction had 4 bases not matched to a gene; V was cut back by 3 bases and J by 1 base. There are 14 residues in the CDR3. CDR3 in amino acids: CASSSRTGSYEQYF. The DNA of the CDR3 is TGCGCCAGCAGCTCCCGGACAGGTTCCTACGAGCAGTACTTC.

Regarding this clonotype: The junction and the germline gene differ at one end; a read error may be behind it. This chain uses TRBV12-3 or TRBV12-4 with TRBJ2-3; D is ambiguous. This CDR3 is 13 amino acids long. CDR3 protein: CGSSLANTDTQYF. In nucleotides, the CDR3 is TGTGGCAGCAGTTTGGCCAACACAGATACGCAGTATTTT.